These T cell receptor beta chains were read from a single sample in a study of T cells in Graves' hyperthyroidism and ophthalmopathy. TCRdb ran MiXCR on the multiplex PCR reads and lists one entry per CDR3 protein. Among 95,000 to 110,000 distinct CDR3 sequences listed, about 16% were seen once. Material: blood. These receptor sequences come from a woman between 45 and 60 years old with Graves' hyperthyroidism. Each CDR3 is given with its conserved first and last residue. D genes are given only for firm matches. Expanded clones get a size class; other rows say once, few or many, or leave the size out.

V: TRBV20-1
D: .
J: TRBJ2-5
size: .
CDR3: CSARYSWIRGQETQYF
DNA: TGCAGTGCTAGATATTCGTGGATTAGGGGGCAAGAGACCCAGTACTTC

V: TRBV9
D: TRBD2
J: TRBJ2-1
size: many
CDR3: CASSPSGLVSYNEQFF
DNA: TGTGCCAGCAGCCCCAGCGGACTAGTTTCCTACAATGAGCAGTTCTTC

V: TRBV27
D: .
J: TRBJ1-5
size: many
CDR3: CASSRRQGPQHF
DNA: TGTGCCAGCAGCCGCAGACAAGGGCCCCAGCATTTT

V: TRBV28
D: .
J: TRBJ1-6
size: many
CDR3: CASSLLSGQYNSPLHF
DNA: TGTGCCAGCAGTTTATTATCGGGACAATATAATTCACCCCTCCACTTT

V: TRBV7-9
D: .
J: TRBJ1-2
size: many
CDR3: CASRGPISSGYTF
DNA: TGTGCCAGCAGAGGACCTATCTCTTCTGGCTACACCTTC

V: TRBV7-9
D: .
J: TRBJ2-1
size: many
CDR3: CASSHLPFGGYNEQFF
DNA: TGTGCCAGCAGCCATTTACCCTTTGGGGGTTACAATGAGCAGTTCTTC

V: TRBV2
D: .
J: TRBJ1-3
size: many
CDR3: CASNGDGSPGNTIYF
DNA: TGTGCCAGCAACGGTGACGGATCTCCTGGAAACACCATATATTTT

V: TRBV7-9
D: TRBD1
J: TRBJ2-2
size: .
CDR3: CASSLVNEGALAGELFF
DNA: TGTGCCAGCAGCTTAGTCAATGAGGGGGCTCTCGCCGGGGAGCTGTTTTTT

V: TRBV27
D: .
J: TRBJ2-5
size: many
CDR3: CASRSTGETQYF
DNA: TGTGCCAGCAGGAGTACCGGGGAGACCCAGTACTTC

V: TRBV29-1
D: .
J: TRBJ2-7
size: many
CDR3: CSVEGAGQTREQYF
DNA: TGCAGCGTTGAAGGGGCGGGACAGACACGGGAGCAGTACTTC

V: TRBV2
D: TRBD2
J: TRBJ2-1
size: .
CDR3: CASSTSGSYNEQFF
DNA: TGTGCCAGCAGTACTAGCGGGAGCTACAATGAGCAGTTCTTC

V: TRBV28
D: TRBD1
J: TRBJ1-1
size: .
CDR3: CASSFQGAVEAFF
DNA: TGTGCCAGCAGTTTTCAGGGGGCCGTTGAAGCTTTCTTT

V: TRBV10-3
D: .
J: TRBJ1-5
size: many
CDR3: CATRGSGPSNQPQHF
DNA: TGTGCCACAAGGGGCTCGGGCCCTTCCAATCAGCCCCAGCATTTT

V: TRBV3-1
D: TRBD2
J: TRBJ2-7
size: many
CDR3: CASSYGLAGQFPYEQYF
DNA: TGTGCCAGCAGCTACGGACTAGCGGGCCAATTTCCCTACGAGCAGTACTTC

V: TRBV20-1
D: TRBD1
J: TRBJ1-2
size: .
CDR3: CSASQFGDRGLPGYTF
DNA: TGCAGTGCTAGTCAATTTGGGGACAGAGGACTACCTGGCTACACCTTC

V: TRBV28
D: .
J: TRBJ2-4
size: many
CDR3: CASSLSIPGRNIQYF
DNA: TGTGCCAGCAGTTTATCTATTCCGGGGCGAAACATTCAGTACTTC

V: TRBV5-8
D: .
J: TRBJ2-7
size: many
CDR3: CASSLGGQHYEQYF
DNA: TGTGCCAGCAGCTTGGGTGGGCAGCACTACGAGCAGTACTTC

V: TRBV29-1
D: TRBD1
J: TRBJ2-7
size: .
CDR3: CSVETGAYEQYF
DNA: TGCAGCGTTGAAACAGGGGCCTACGAGCAGTACTTC

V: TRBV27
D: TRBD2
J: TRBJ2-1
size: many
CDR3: CAGSRLAGYNEQFF
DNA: TGTGCCGGCAGCCGTTTAGCGGGTTACAATGAGCAGTTCTTC

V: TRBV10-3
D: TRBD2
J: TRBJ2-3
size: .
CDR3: CAITGGSPADTQYF
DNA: TGTGCCATCACAGGCGGGAGCCCCGCAGATACGCAGTATTTT

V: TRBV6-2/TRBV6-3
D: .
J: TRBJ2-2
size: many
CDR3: CASSYSNMDSLAGELFF
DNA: TGTGCCAGCAGTTACTCGAACATGGACAGTTTAGCCGGGGAGCTGTTTTTT

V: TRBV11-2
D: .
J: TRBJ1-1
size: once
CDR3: CASSLRVAEAFF
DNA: TGTGCCAGCAGCTTACGGGTGGCTGAAGCTTTCTTT

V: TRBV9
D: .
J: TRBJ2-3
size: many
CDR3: CASSVVAGDGTDTQYF
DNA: TGTGCCAGCAGCGTAGTAGCAGGGGATGGCACAGATACGCAGTATTTT

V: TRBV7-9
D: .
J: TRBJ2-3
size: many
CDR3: CASSLENTADTQYF
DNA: TGTGCCAGCAGCTTAGAAAATACGGCGGATACGCAGTATTTT

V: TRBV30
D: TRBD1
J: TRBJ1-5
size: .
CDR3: CAWRRDRGGQPQHF
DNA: TGTGCCTGGAGGAGGGACAGGGGTGGTCAGCCCCAGCATTTT

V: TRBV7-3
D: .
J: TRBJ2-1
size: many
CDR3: CASSLSGPSGYNEQFF
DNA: TGTGCCAGCAGCTTAAGCGGCCCCAGCGGATACAATGAGCAGTTCTTC

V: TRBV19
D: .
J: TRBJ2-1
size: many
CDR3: CASSIFGNEQFF
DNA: TGTGCCAGTAGTATCTTTGGGAATGAGCAGTTCTTC

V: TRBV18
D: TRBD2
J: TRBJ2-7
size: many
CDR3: CASSPGTSGTYEQYF
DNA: TGTGCCAGCTCACCAGGGACTAGCGGTACCTACGAGCAGTACTTC

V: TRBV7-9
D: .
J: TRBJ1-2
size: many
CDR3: CASSLGEKDGYTF
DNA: TGTGCCAGCAGCTTAGGGGAAAAGGATGGCTACACCTTC

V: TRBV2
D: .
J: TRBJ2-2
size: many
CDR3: CASNQGPATGELFF
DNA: TGTGCCAGTAATCAGGGTCCGGCCACCGGGGAGCTGTTTTTT

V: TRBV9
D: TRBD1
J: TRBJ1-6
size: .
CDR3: CASSTTGGNSPLHF
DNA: TGTGCCAGCAGCACGACAGGGGGGAATTCACCCCTCCACTTT

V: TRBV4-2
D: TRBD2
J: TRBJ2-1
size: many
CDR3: CASSHPPGGVAGGDEQFF
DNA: TGTGCCAGCAGCCACCCCCCGGGGGGGGTAGCGGGAGGCGATGAGCAGTTCTTC

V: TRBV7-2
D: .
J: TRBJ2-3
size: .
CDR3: CASSLGQRPTDTQYF
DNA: TGTGCCAGCAGCTTAGGGCAGAGACCCACAGATACGCAGTATTTT

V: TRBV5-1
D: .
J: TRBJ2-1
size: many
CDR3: CASSQGDMDYNEQFF
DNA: TGCGCCAGCAGCCAAGGAGATATGGATTACAATGAGCAGTTCTTC

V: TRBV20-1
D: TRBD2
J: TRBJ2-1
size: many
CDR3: CSAPLAGGADEQFF
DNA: TGCAGTGCCCCGCTAGCGGGGGGCGCCGATGAGCAGTTCTTC

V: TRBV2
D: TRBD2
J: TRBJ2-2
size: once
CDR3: CASSRTTSGRGSGELFF
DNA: TGTGCCAGCAGCCGAACGACTAGCGGGAGAGGTAGCGGGGAGCTGTTTTTT

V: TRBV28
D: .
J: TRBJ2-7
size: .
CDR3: CAIFNPGQGYEQYF
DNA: TGTGCCATATTCAACCCCGGACAAGGCTACGAGCAGTACTTC

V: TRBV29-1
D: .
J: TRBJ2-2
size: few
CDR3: CSVDGGNTGELFF
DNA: TGCAGCGTTGATGGGGGGAACACCGGGGAGCTGTTTTTT

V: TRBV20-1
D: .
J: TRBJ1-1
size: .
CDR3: CSATPEAANTEAFF
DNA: TGCAGTGCTACGCCGGAGGCAGCGAACACTGAAGCTTTCTTT

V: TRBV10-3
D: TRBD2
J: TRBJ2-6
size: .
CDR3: CAISETGLAGVNRKSGANVLTF
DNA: TGTGCCATCAGTGAGACTGGACTAGCGGGAGTAAATAGAAAATCTGGGGCCAACGTCCTGACTTTC

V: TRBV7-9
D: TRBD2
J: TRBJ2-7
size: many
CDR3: CASSGPSGSHEQYF
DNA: TGTGCCAGCAGCGGCCCTAGCGGGAGCCACGAGCAGTACTTC

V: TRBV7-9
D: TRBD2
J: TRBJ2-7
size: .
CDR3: CASSRGGISEQYF
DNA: TGTGCCAGCAGCCGCGGGGGTATCAGCGAGCAGTACTTC

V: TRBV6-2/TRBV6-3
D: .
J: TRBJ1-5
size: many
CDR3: CASSYSRTTPSNQPQHF
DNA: TGTGCCAGCAGTTACTCCAGGACCACCCCCAGCAATCAGCCCCAGCATTTT

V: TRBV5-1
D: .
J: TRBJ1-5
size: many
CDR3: CASSLEQNQPQHF
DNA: TGCGCCAGCAGCTTGGAGCAGAATCAGCCCCAGCATTTT

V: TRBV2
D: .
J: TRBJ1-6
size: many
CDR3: CASKRGSSYNSPLHF
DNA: TGTGCCAGCAAGCGGGGGAGCTCCTATAATTCACCCCTCCACTTT

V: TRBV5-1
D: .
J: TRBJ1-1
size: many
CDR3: CASSLAPGRQNTEAFF
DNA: TGCGCCAGCAGCTTGGCCCCGGGACGCCAGAACACTGAAGCTTTCTTT

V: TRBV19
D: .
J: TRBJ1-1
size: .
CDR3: CASKGSLRTEAFF
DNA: TGTGCCAGTAAGGGCAGCTTGAGGACTGAAGCTTTCTTT

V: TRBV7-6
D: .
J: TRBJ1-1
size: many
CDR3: CASSVGVGTEAFF
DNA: TGTGCCAGCAGCGTAGGGGTTGGGACTGAAGCTTTCTTT

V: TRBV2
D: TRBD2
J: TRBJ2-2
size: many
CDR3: CASSDPSGSNTGELFF
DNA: TGTGCCAGCAGTGACCCTAGCGGATCGAACACCGGGGAGCTGTTTTTT

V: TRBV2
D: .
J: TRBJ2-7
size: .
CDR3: CASRKEGNSYEQYF
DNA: TGTGCCAGCAGGAAGGAGGGCAACTCCTACGAGCAGTACTTC

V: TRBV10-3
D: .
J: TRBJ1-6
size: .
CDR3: CAISSSPSSYNSPLHF
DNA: TGTGCCATCAGTTCGTCCCCCAGCTCCTATAATTCACCCCTCCACTTT

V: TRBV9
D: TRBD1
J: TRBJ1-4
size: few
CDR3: CASSGSDRVGEKLFF
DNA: TGTGCCAGCAGCGGATCGGACAGGGTTGGCGAAAAACTGTTTTTT

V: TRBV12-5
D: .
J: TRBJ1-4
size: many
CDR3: CASGLVAPPREKLFF
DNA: TGTGCTAGTGGTTTGGTGGCTCCCCCACGGGAAAAACTGTTTTTT

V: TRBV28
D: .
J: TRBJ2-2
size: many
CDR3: CASNRGGELFF
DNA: TGTGCCAGTAATCGGGGCGGGGAGCTGTTTTTT

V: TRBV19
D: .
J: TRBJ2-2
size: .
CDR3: CAIRGDNTGELFF
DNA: TGTGCCATACGAGGAGATAACACCGGGGAGCTGTTTTTT

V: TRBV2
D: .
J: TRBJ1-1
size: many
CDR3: CASRLEQISNTEAFF
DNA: TGTGCCAGCAGGCTCGAACAGATTTCGAACACTGAAGCTTTCTTT

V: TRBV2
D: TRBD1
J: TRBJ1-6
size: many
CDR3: CASSEAWTGMNSPLHF
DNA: TGTGCCAGCAGTGAAGCGTGGACAGGGATGAATTCACCCCTCCACTTT